One sample yielded the 26 T cell receptor beta chains listed below, sequenced in a study of blood T cell repertoires in COVID-19 (dated by TCRdb to 2019 to 2021). Receptors were amplified or captured by the immunoSEQ multiplex PCR assay. TCRdb carries this immuneACCESS record with in-frame sequences only. Its versions omit some clonotypes, under half of them owing to an unresolved V gene in the studies checked, with the rest unexplained. Here the sample has about 61,000 clones; 65% to 85% occur a single time. Less than 7% of the sample goes to the ten largest clones. The specimen sequenced was peripheral blood. Receptor source: a woman in her 70s with acute or convalescent COVID-19.

The rearrangement uses TRBV6-5 and TRBJ2-7, with a weak D call TRBD1 (6 bases). V was trimmed by 11 bases and J by 5 bases, leaving 19 bases between them. The CDR3 totals 13 residues. Germline V lookup: CDR1 MNHEY, CDR2 SVGAGI. CDR3 DNA: TGTGCCGTATCGTACAGGGTCAATAACGAGCAGTACTTC. Amino acids: CAVSYRVNNEQYF.

This clone was observed once. The V and J genes are TRBV19 and TRBJ1-2, with TRBD1 as a possible D gene (6 bases). The V and J ends lost 5 bases and 9 bases respectively, with 22 bases between them. Germline lookup yields CDR1 LNHDA and CDR2 SQIVND (reference sequence). The CDR3 loop spans 15 amino acids. The CDR3 sequence is CASSPNQGPSYSYTF. The CDR3 DNA reads as TGTGCCAGTAGTCCAAACCAGGGGCCGTCATATAGCTACACCTTC.

The chain joins TRBV29-1 to TRBJ2-7; 10 nucleotides agree with TRBD1. Germline V gene data show CDR1 as SQVTM and CDR2 as ANQGSEA. CDR3 length: 13 amino acids. Germline trimming cut 6 bases from V and 2 bases from J; bases unmatched to any gene: 4. In nucleotides, the CDR3 is TGCAGCGTGCGACAGGGGGCTCCCTACGAGCAGTACTTC. This codes for CSVRQGAPYEQYF.

J is TRBJ2-5 and V is TRBV10-1; a weak D match, TRBD2 (5 bases). Germline CDR1 reads WNHNN; CDR2 reads SYGVQD (reference sequence). CDR3 length: 15 amino acids. The V end was cut by 5 bases, the J end by 5 bases, with 18 bases between. CDR3 sequence reads: CASSREGTNRETQYF. DNA of the CDR3: TGCGCCAGCAGTCGAGAGGGAACTAATAGGGAGACCCAGTACTTC.

This clone has only a few counts. This chain connects TRBV18 to TRBJ2-7, with 8 nucleotides matching TRBD1. V lost 8 bases and J lost 2; bases outside the gene matches: 5. From germline, CDR1 is KGHSH and CDR2 LQKENI. The CDR3 consists of 13 residues. CDR3 bases: TGTGCCAGCGGAAAGACAGGGGCCTACGAGCAGTACTTC. As protein: CASGKTGAYEQYF. The full variable domain, in which reference TRBV18 and TRBJ2-7 provide the parts outside the CDR3, is NAGVMQNPRHLVRRRGQEARLRCSPMKGHSHVYWYRQLPEEGLKFMVYLQKENIIDESGMPKERFSAEFPKEGPSILRIQQVVRGDSAAYFCASGKTGAYEQYFGPGTRLTVT.

The chain combines TRBV10-3 with TRBJ2-1, with a weak D call TRBD2 (6 bases). The V gene lost 4 bases and the J gene lost 8 bases, with 18 bases spanning the gap. Germline-derived CDR1 and CDR2 are ENHRY and SYGVKD. The CDR3 is made up of 15 amino acids. This chain's CDR3 is CAISGGETEADEQFF. Here the CDR3 DNA reads TGTGCCATCAGTGGGGGGGAGACAGAGGCCGATGAGCAGTTCTTC.

The chain combines TRBV11-2 with TRBJ1-3; D is undetermined. In germline, CDR1 is SGHAT, CDR2 FQNNGV. The CDR3 loop spans 14 amino acids. The V gene lost 4 bases and the J gene lost 0 bases, with 7 bases spanning the gap. The CDR3 nucleotides read TGTGCCAGCAGCTCCCCTTCCTCTGGAAACACCATATATTTT. Protein product: CASSSPSSGNTIYF. Filled out from reference TRBV11-2 and TRBJ1-3, the complete variable domain reads EAGVAQSPRYKIIEKRQSVAFWCNPISGHATLYWYQQILGQGPKLLIQFQNNGVVDDSQLPKDRFSAERLKGVDSTLKIQPAKLEDSAVYLCASSSPSSGNTIYFGEGSWLTVV.

The rearrangement joins TRBV2 to TRBJ2-7, with 8 nucleotides matching TRBD1. The CDR3 spans 16 residues. Unmatched junction bases numbered 16, after V lost 8 bases and J lost 4 bases. CDR1 is SNHLY and CDR2 is FYNNEI in the germline V gene. The DNA of the CDR3 is TGTGCCAGCTCCGACCAGGGGGCTGGTCTACTATACGAGCAGTACTTC. Amino acid sequence: CASSDQGAGLLYEQYF.

V gene TRBV4-1 combines with J gene TRBJ1-1; TRBD1 aligns across 7 bases. CDR3 size: 13 residues. Germline V gives CDR1 MGHRA, CDR2 YSYEKL. J lost 0 bases, V lost 9 bases, and 4 bases had no gene match. The CDR3, as DNA: TGCGCCAGTTCTGACAGGGTGAACACTGAAGCTTTCTTT. This gives the protein CASSDRVNTEAFF.

V is TRBV15 and J is TRBJ2-2; 9 bases align to TRBD1. The junction had 8 bases not matched to a gene; V was cut back by 2 bases and J by 4 bases. CDR3 length equals 17 residues. CDR1 and CDR2 (germline): LNHNV, YYDKDF (reference sequence). CDR3: CATSRKSGTGSTGELFF. The CDR3 region has the DNA TGTGCCACCAGCAGAAAAAGCGGGACAGGGAGCACCGGGGAGCTGTTTTTT.

The chain links TRBV18 to TRBJ2-7, with 9 nucleotides matching TRBD1. J was trimmed by 2 bases and V by 6 bases; bases with no gene match: 5. Germline CDR1 KGHSH, CDR2 LQKENI. The length of the CDR3 is 14 residues. Here the CDR3 reads CASSDRDRAYEQYF. For the CDR3, the DNA is TGTGCCAGCTCGGACCGGGACAGGGCCTACGAGCAGTACTTC. The full variable domain, with the rest looked up from reference TRBV18 and TRBJ2-7, is NAGVMQNPRHLVRRRGQEARLRCSPMKGHSHVYWYRQLPEEGLKFMVYLQKENIIDESGMPKERFSAEFPKEGPSILRIQQVVRGDSAAYFCASSDRDRAYEQYFGPGTRLTVT.

The rearrangement joins TRBV20-1 to TRBJ2-7, with D possibly being TRBD2 (7 bases). V shed 3 bases and J shed 2 bases, with 14 bases lying between them. The germline V gene encodes CDR1 DFQATT and CDR2 SNEGSKA (reference sequence). The CDR3 is made up of 14 amino acids. The CDR3 coding sequence is TGCAGTGCTAGTGGCGGGGGCGCCCCCTACGAGCAGTACTTC. It is translated as CSASGGGAPYEQYF.

The chain combines TRBV5-4 with TRBJ2-2; 9 nucleotides match TRBD1. The V gene's germline CDR1 is SGHNT and CDR2 YYREEE (reference sequence). The CDR3 runs to 16 residues. Unmatched junction bases numbered 5, after V lost 0 bases and J lost 5 bases. The CDR3 nucleotides read TGTGCCAGCAGCTTGGTCGGGACAGGGCGGACCGGGGAGCTGTTTTTT. This encodes CASSLVGTGRTGELFF.

The chain employs TRBV18 and TRBJ2-7; 10 bases agree with TRBD1. Germline V gene lookup returns CDR1 KGHSH and CDR2 LQKENI. Trimming took 6 bases from V and 5 from J; bases not matched to a gene: 4. The CDR3 is made up of 13 amino acids. The CDR3 region is CASSRDRGDEQYF. In DNA form, the CDR3 reads TGTGCCAGCTCGCGGGACAGGGGAGACGAGCAGTACTTC. The full variable domain, rest sourced from reference TRBV18 and TRBJ2-7, is NAGVMQNPRHLVRRRGQEARLRCSPMKGHSHVYWYRQLPEEGLKFMVYLQKENIIDESGMPKERFSAEFPKEGPSILRIQQVVRGDSAAYFCASSRDRGDEQYFGPGTRLTVT.

This sequence joins TRBV3-1 (or the pseudogene TRBV3-2) and TRBJ2-7; 9 bases agree with TRBD1. The length of the CDR3 is 13 residues. V was clipped by 5 bases and J by 4 bases; unmatched bases: 3. Per the germline V gene, CDR1 is LGHDT and CDR2 is YNNKEL (reference sequence). The CDR3 nucleotides read TGTGCCAGCAGCACGGGACAGGGTTACGAGCAGTACTTC. Translating gives CASSTGQGYEQYF.

This chain uses TRBV4-3 with TRBJ2-7, with D possibly TRBD2 on 6 matching bases. Trimming pared 0 bases from V and 2 bases from J, leaving 14 bases between. CDR1 and CDR2 (germline): LGHNA, YSLEER. CDR3 length: 16 residues. CDR3 coding DNA: TGCGCCAGCAGCCAAGAGTCGGGGGTAAACCCCTACGAGCAGTACTTC. Translation gives CASSQESGVNPYEQYF.

The chain links TRBV5-5 to TRBJ2-3, with TRBD2 as a possible D gene (6 bases). The CDR3 covers 16 residues. Trimming pared 3 bases from V and 5 bases from J, leaving 19 bases between. Per the germline V gene, CDR1 is SGHKS and CDR2 is YYEKEE (reference sequence). The CDR3, as DNA: TGTGCCAGCAGCTCTTCTAGCGTTAGAGTCCAAGATACGCAGTATTTT. This translates into CASSSSSVRVQDTQYF. The full variable domain, with the rest looked up from reference TRBV5-5 and TRBJ2-3, is DAGVTQSPTHLIKTRGQQVTLRCSPISGHKSVSWYQQVLGQGPQFIFQYYEKEERGRGNFPDRFSARQFPNYSSELNVNALLLGDSALYLCASSSSSVRVQDTQYFGPGTRLTVL.

V is TRBV9 and J is TRBJ2-4; TRBD1 matches at 9 bases. Germline lookup yields CDR1 SGDLS and CDR2 YYNGEE. The CDR3 consists of 15 residues. Unmatched junction bases numbered 4, after V lost 0 bases and J lost 6 bases. CDR3 region: CASSVEGTGLNIQYF. CDR3 sequence (DNA): TGTGCCAGCAGCGTAGAGGGGACAGGGTTAAACATTCAGTACTTC.

The CDR3, as DNA: TGTGCCAGCAGCCCGACCCAAAACCCCGGAGGCAATCAGCCCCAGCATTTT. The encoded protein is CASSPTQNPGGNQPQHF. V and J are TRBV2 and TRBJ1-5, with unresolved D. In germline, CDR1 is SNHLY, CDR2 FYNNEI. The CDR3 contains 17 residues. The ends were cut back, 6 bases at V and 2 bases at J, with 20 bases in the middle.

The gene calls are TRBV5-6 and TRBJ1-2; 9 positions agree with TRBD1. This CDR3 is 15 amino acids long. The V segment lost 4 bases and the J segment 4 bases; nucleotides outside the gene matches: 8. CDR1 and CDR2 (germline): SGHDT, YYEEEE. This CDR3 reads CASSRPGQGIYGYTF. CDR3 bases: TGTGCCAGCAGCCGTCCGGGACAGGGAATCTATGGCTACACCTTC. The full variable domain, rest sourced from reference TRBV5-6 and TRBJ1-2, is DAGVTQSPTHLIKTRGQQVTLRCSPKSGHDTVSWYQQALGQGPQFIFQYYEEEERQRGNFPDRFSGHQFPNYSSELNVNALLLGDSALYLCASSRPGQGIYGYTFGSGTRLTVV.

The gene calls are TRBV6-5 and TRBJ2-7, with 7 bases aligning to TRBD2. Per the germline V gene, CDR1 is MNHEY and CDR2 is SVGAGI. J was trimmed by 6 bases and V by 7 bases; bases with no gene match: 3. The CDR3 has 11 residues. The CDR3 spells CASTGRGEQYF. The CDR3 coding sequence is TGTGCCAGCACGGGGAGGGGCGAGCAGTACTTC.

The V call is TRBV4-2, the J call TRBJ2-3; 14 positions agree with TRBD2. The CDR3 has 17 amino acids. J lost 6 bases, V lost 3 bases, and 8 bases had no gene match. Germline values: CDR1 LGHNA, CDR2 YNFKEQ. CDR3 protein: CASSHVGTSGGSDTQYF. The CDR3 DNA follows: TGTGCCAGCAGCCACGTCGGGACTAGCGGGGGCTCGGATACGCAGTATTTT.

The V call is TRBV29-1, the J call TRBJ1-2, with TRBD1 matching over 7 bases. Germline CDR1 reads SQVTM; CDR2 reads ANQGSEA. This CDR3 has 12 residues. V lost 6 bases, J lost 5 bases, and 6 bases stayed unmatched. CDR3 in DNA: TGCAGCGTCGGACAGGTGGCATATGGCTACACCTTC. Translated, it gives CSVGQVAYGYTF.

The chain carries TRBV29-1 and TRBJ2-2; tentative D call: TRBD2 (6 bases). Looked up from germline, CDR1 is SQVTM and CDR2 is ANQGSEA. The CDR3 contains 14 residues. The V gene lost 3 bases and the J gene lost 0 bases, with 8 bases spanning the gap. CDR3 sequence reads: CSVDGGANTGELFF. The CDR3 bases are TGCAGCGTTGATGGCGGGGCGAACACCGGGGAGCTGTTTTTT.

The chain recombines TRBV7-2 with TRBJ2-3, with 11 bases identical to TRBD2. With V trimmed by 6 bases and J by 5 bases, 4 bases remained unmatched. The CDR3 is 14 amino acids. The germline V gene encodes CDR1 SGHTA and CDR2 FQGNSA. The CDR3 DNA reads as TGTGCCAGCAGGCCGCTAGCGGGGGGAGATACGCAGTATTTT. Its protein is CASRPLAGGDTQYF.

The chain carries TRBV28 and TRBJ1-6; tentatively, D is TRBD1 (5 bases). Deletions cut 5 bases from V and 18 bases from J, with 14 bases between. This CDR3 is built from 11 residues. Germline assignment: CDR1 MDHEN and CDR2 SYDVKM. The CDR3 here is CASSQGTARHF. The DNA for the CDR3 is TGTGCCAGCAGTCAAGGGACTGCCCGCCACTTT.